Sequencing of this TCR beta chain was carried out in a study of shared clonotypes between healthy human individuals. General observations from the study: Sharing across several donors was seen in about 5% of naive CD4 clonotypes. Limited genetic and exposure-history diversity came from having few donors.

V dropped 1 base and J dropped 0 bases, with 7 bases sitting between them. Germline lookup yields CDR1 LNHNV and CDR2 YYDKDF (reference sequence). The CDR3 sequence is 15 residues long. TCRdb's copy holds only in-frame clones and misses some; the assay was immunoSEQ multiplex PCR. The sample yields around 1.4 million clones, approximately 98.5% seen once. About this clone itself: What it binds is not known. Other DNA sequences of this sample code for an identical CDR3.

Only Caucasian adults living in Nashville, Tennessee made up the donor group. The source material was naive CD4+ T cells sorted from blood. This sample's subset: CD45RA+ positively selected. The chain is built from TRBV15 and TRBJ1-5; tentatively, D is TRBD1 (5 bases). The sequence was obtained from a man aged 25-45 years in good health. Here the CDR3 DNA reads TGTGCCACCAGCAGAGGGGGGACTAGCAATCAGCCCCAGCATTTT. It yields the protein CATSRGGTSNQPQHF.